This TCR beta chain was sequenced for a study of T cells in narcolepsy. Findings and caveats of the study: Healthy controls reportedly lacked the autoreactive clonotypes serially found in patients' blood.

Worth noting for this clone: What it recognizes is unknown.

TCRdb keeps only in-frame clones here, not all; method: immunoSEQ multiplex PCR. The table includes tens of thousands of clones, about 80% detected once. Sequencing was done on a sample of CD45RA- memory CD4+ T cells from PBMCs. The clonotype comes from a human donor with narcolepsy.

The CDR3 DNA follows: TGTGCCAGCAGCCCCGGACTAAAGAACAATGAGCAGTTCTTC. It translates to CASSPGLKNNEQFF. This rearrangement joins TRBV7-8 to TRBJ2-1, with D possibly matching TRBD2 (6 bases). Between the trimmed V and J ends, which lost 5 bases and 5 bases, there was a span of 13 bases. The CDR3 sequence is 14 residues long. Looked up from germline, CDR1 is SGHVS and CDR2 is FQNEAQ.